One T cell receptor beta chain is described in this entry. Antigen unknown. This specimen comes from a study of T cells after yellow fever vaccination. Study results and caveats: When the response was secondary, it was weaker but reached its peak faster, day 5 versus 15. The CD4 compartment and the CD8 compartment contained a small share of clonotypes in common. One caveat is that FACS-sorted repertoires could contain abundant clonotypes contaminating from the bulk population. Once the booster was given, most primary-vaccination clones reappeared, at approximately 97% for CD4 and around 90% for CD8.

CDR1 SNHLY and CDR2 FYNNEI come from the germline V gene. Trimming took off 6 bases at V and 4 bases at J, with 16 bases between the two ends. The CDR3 has 15 residues. TCRdb re-called the 5' RACE reads through MiXCR, storing one row per CDR3 protein. The sample records hundreds of thousands of distinct CDR3 sequences, 10% to 15% being singletons. V and J are TRBV2 and TRBJ2-1; D possibly corresponds to TRBD1 (5 bases). The sequences come from PBMCs, collected on the day of the yellow fever booster vaccination. This clonotype was sampled from a man younger than 45 who received the YFV17D yellow fever vaccine. The chain's CDR3 is CASRRRGPRYNEQFF. The DNA for the CDR3 is TGTGCCAGCAGACGTAGGGGCCCGAGGTACAATGAGCAGTTCTTC.